The entry that follows covers one T cell receptor (beta chain) sequence. What it binds is unknown. TCRdb keeps only in-frame clones here, not all; method: immunoSEQ multiplex PCR. The table includes approximately 97,000 clones, less than 90% detected once. The data were obtained in a study of T cell responses to AZD1222 COVID-19 vaccine. Study conclusions and caveats: Repertoires were obtained only post-peak T cell response. Unmutated variant regions reportedly attract nearly half of all spike-specific TCRs.

V lost 2 bases and J lost 0, with 10 bases in between. The CDR3 is 16 residues long. Germline V gene lookup returns CDR1 PRHDT and CDR2 FYEKMQ (reference sequence). The sequencing used peripheral blood, collected on day 0 of AZD1222 vaccination. The origin of this receptor is an adult in good health. The chain couples TRBV13 to TRBJ2-2; maybe TRBD1 (5 bases). The CDR3 nucleotides read TGTGCCAGCAGCTTAAACCCAGGGTCGAACACCGGGGAGCTGTTTTTT. Translation: CASSLNPGSNTGELFF.